This TCR beta chain comes out of a study of T-cell reconstitution after alpha-beta-depleted transplantation in children. Whole-study results and caveats: Several hundred expanded graft clones reportedly supplied alpha-beta T cells about two months after transplant.

The CDR3 totals 13 residues. CDR1 is SGHRS, CDR2 YFSETQ, per germline. The V end lost 0 bases, the J end lost 6 bases, and 9 bases lay between the germline ends. Ten or more counts support this clonotype. What it binds is unknown. Preparation of the TCRbeta library involved a method that used unique molecular identifiers. Via MiXCR, TCRdb re-called the PCR reads, giving one row per CDR3 protein. The repertoire consists of roughly 400,000 distinct CDR3 sequences, with approximately 42% occurring once and the leading ten covering 27%. The sequence derives from a girl aged 2-10 years with aplastic anemia, due to receive a stem cell transplant. The rearrangement joins TRBV5-1 to TRBJ1-2; D remains unclear. The starting material was PBMCs, obtained before TCRalphabeta/CD19-depleted stem cell transplant. The CDR3 DNA reads as TGCGCCAGCAGCTTGGGTACGGCGGATGGCTACACCTTC. It codes for CASSLGTADGYTF.